The 13 T cell receptor beta chains below come from one sample, sequenced in a study of T cells in localized non-small cell lung cancer. Profiling relied on immunoSEQ multiplex PCR, and the TCRdb table lists in-frame clones only, not all of them. The data hold about 39,000 clones, with roughly 83% observed a single time. The sample consisted of PBMCs, taken before any cancer treatment. Receptors originate from a woman aged 35 to 70 with stage II squamous cell lung carcinoma.

This clone appeared a few times. The J gene is TRBJ1-2, the V gene TRBV6-6, with 10 positions matching TRBD1. Germline V gene lookup returns CDR1 MNHNY and CDR2 SVGAGI (reference sequence). This CDR3 is 16 amino acids long. Losses at the gene ends were 0 bases for V and 8 bases for J; bases not matched to a gene: 9. The CDR3 sequence is CASSYSIGTGVGGYTF. CDR3 bases: TGTGCCAGCAGTTACTCGATTGGGACAGGGGTAGGAGGCTACACCTTC.

This chain uses TRBV6-6 with TRBJ2-2, with D possibly being TRBD2 (5 bases). CDR1 is MNHNY and CDR2 is SVGAGI in the germline V gene (reference sequence). V lost 6 bases to trimming and J lost 6 bases, with 14 bases between them. The CDR3 runs to 14 residues. As DNA, the CDR3 is TGTGCCAGCAGCCCGAGGGCGAGGGCCGGGGAGCTGTTTTTT. It encodes CASSPRARAGELFF.

The V gene is TRBV5-4, the J gene TRBJ2-4; D might be TRBD2 (7 bases). This CDR3 is 14 amino acids long. Trimming took off 0 bases at V and 7 bases at J, with 11 bases between the two ends. Germline lookup yields CDR1 SGHNT and CDR2 YYREEE (reference sequence). As DNA, the CDR3 is TGTGCCAGCAGCTTGGCCGGGGGGCGTAACATTCAGTACTTC. This sequence encodes CASSLAGGRNIQYF.

The genes are TRBV28 and TRBJ2-3; D remains ambiguous. Germline loops: CDR1 MDHEN, CDR2 SYDVKM. This CDR3 has 13 amino acids. Trimming cost V 5 bases and J 5 bases, with 11 bases left between them. CDR3 protein: CASSLPGGDTQYF. As DNA, the CDR3 is TGTGCCAGCAGTCTACCCGGCGGAGATACGCAGTATTTT.

This chain uses TRBV4-3 with TRBJ1-4, with 7 bases aligning to TRBD1. This CDR3 has 17 residues. The germline V gene encodes CDR1 LGHNA and CDR2 YSLEER. The ends lost 1 base at V and 0 bases at J; junction bases unmatched: 5. The CDR3 DNA reads TGCGCCAGCAGCCAAGCCTGGACAGGTGCAACTAATGAAAAACTGTTTTTT. It codes for CASSQAWTGATNEKLFF.

This sequence joins TRBV29-1 and TRBJ1-1; no clear D gene. From germline, CDR1 is SQVTM and CDR2 ANQGSEA. The CDR3 extends over 14 amino acids. V shed 2 bases and J shed 1 base, with 11 bases lying between them. The CDR3 DNA reads TGCAGCGTTGAATCGGATAGTGGGAACACTGAAGCTTTCTTT. This gives the protein CSVESDSGNTEAFF.

A note on this clone: This CDR3 is also generated by other DNA sequences in the sample. The rearrangement uses TRBV27 and TRBJ2-1; D not resolved. Germline loops: CDR1 MNHEY, CDR2 SMNVEV (reference sequence). There are 11 residues in the CDR3. Trimming removed 4 bases at V and 5 bases at J, with 3 bases between. The DNA of the CDR3 is TGTGCCAGCAGTTCCCACAATGAGCAGTTCTTC. It specifies CASSSHNEQFF.

This clone showed up just once. This sequence joins TRBV19 and TRBJ2-5; D is perhaps TRBD1 (6 bases). The CDR3 length is 14 residues. Germline lookup yields CDR1 LNHDA and CDR2 SQIVND (reference sequence). The V end lost 5 bases, the J end lost 3 bases, and 13 bases lay between the germline ends. For the CDR3, the DNA is TGTGCCAGTAGTCCGGGACATGGTAAAGAGACCCAGTACTTC. Translated: CASSPGHGKETQYF. Together with reference TRBV19 and TRBJ2-5, the CDR3 gives the full variable domain: DGGITQSPKYLFRKEGQNVTLSCEQNLNHDAMYWYRQDPGQGLRLIYYSQIVNDFQKGDIAEGYSVSREKKESFPLTVTSAQKNPTAFYLCASSPGHGKETQYFGPGTRLLVL.

V and J are TRBV11-1 and TRBJ1-1; D ambiguous. Trimming cost V 4 bases and J 4 bases, with 19 bases left between them. Germline-derived CDR1 and CDR2 are SGHAT and FQDESV (reference sequence). The CDR3 loop spans 16 amino acids. CDR3 coding DNA: TGTGCCAGCAGCTCCCTTAATCGGACGCGGTTCACTGAAGCTTTCTTT. It specifies CASSSLNRTRFTEAFF.

The sample holds a few counts of this clone. The chain combines TRBV28 with TRBJ2-5, with TRBD1 matching 7 bases. CDR1 and CDR2 (germline): MDHEN, SYDVKM. CDR3 size: 14 residues. V lost 6 bases and J lost 3; bases outside the gene matches: 7. The CDR3 loop is CASSSGTVKETQYF. The CDR3 region has the DNA TGTGCCAGCAGCTCCGGGACAGTTAAAGAGACCCAGTACTTC.

J is TRBJ1-2 and V is TRBV5-4; D gene ambiguous. The CDR3 covers 17 residues. V lost 4 bases and J lost 3, with 22 bases in between. Germline CDR1 is SGHNT and CDR2 is YYREEE (reference sequence). The CDR3 sequence: CASSRTANAEAYYGYTF. CDR3 in DNA: TGTGCCAGCAGCCGTACAGCTAACGCAGAGGCATACTATGGCTACACCTTC.

The chain joins TRBV28 to TRBJ1-2; D possibly corresponds to TRBD1 (5 bases). Germline loops: CDR1 MDHEN, CDR2 SYDVKM. This CDR3 contains 16 residues. The V gene lost 4 bases and the J gene lost 1 base, with 16 bases spanning the gap. The CDR3 protein is CASSSLGGDFNYGYTF. DNA of the CDR3: TGTGCCAGCAGTTCCCTGGGGGGGGATTTTAACTATGGCTACACCTTC.

V and J are TRBV7-2 and TRBJ2-3, with D possibly being TRBD1 (6 bases). Germline V gene lookup returns CDR1 SGHTA and CDR2 FQGNSA. This CDR3 has 16 residues. V was trimmed by 0 bases and J by 0 bases, leaving 10 bases between them. CDR3 DNA: TGTGCCAGCAGCTTAGCTGGGACAAAGAGCACAGATACGCAGTATTTT. Translated, it gives CASSLAGTKSTDTQYF.